This TCR beta chain was recovered during a study of human T cells and chemical hapten exposure. Study at large: The study traced per-sample TCR yield variation mainly to small differences in pooled library volumes.

The study extracted total RNA from unfractionated whole blood. The CDR3 runs 14 residues. V was trimmed by 8 bases and J by 4 bases, leaving 15 bases between them. Germline-derived CDR1 and CDR2 are LGHDT and YNNKEL (reference sequence). To note about this clonotype: Its antigen remains unidentified.

The library put unique molecular identifiers onto individual cDNA molecules. One entry per CDR3 protein, called by TCRdb with MiXCR from the reads. Counted here are 100,000 to 150,000 distinct CDR3 sequences, 8.5% to 9% occurring once; the ten biggest clones make up roughly 1.3%. Broader study findings: Sensitization with DPC brought no change to TCRs above 1 in 1000 in frequency.

Input material: whole blood. This receptor was obtained from a human donor in good health. Some clones in this sample may be carry-over from other donors' samples. The V gene is TRBV3-1, the J gene TRBJ1-5; TRBD1 is a possible D gene (6 bases). CDR3 sequence: CASQKDRSNQPQHF. The CDR3 DNA follows: TGTGCCAGCCAGAAAGACAGGTCAAATCAGCCCCAGCATTTT.